This T cell receptor beta chain was captured by sequencing in a study of spatial heterogeneity in lung cancer. Study details: In tumor regions TCR transcript counts correlated strongly with a matched bulk RNA-seq T cell module score.

Study-level points and caveats: Expanded intratumoral alpha and beta TCR counts tracked tumor mutation counts.

The CDR3 runs 13 residues. Germline V gives CDR1 MNHEY, CDR2 SMNVEV (reference sequence). The germline V and J ends were trimmed by 7 bases and 5 bases, with 14 bases remaining between them. Time point denoted: sample taken at primary tumor resection. Sequencing of whole RNA from tumor, nontumor lung or frozen PBMC involved no sorting. As regards this clonotype: Antigen: not known.

One entry per CDR3 protein results from TCRdb running MiXCR on the 5' RACE reads. Of about 100,000 distinct CDR3 sequences in the sample, approximately 4.7% were seen once. Sequences were derived from lung tumor tissue, sampled at surgery. The receptor was derived from a male donor with early-stage non-small cell lung cancer. This rearrangement joins TRBV27 to TRBJ1-2; D gene ambiguous. CDR3 loop: CASKAPNSYGYTF. The CDR3 coding sequence is TGTGCCAGCAAGGCCCCCAACAGTTATGGCTACACCTTC.